This paragraph covers one T cell receptor beta chain sequence. Using its own MiXCR run on the 5' RACE reads, TCRdb lists one record per CDR3 protein. This sample yields about 340,000 distinct CDR3 sequences, of which over 8% are seen a single time; about a sixth belongs to the top ten. The source of the sample is a study of T cells after yellow fever vaccination. This material consisted of PBMCs, taken on the day of the first yellow fever vaccination. The receptor's source is a man younger than 30 who received the YFV17D yellow fever vaccine.

CDR3 nucleotides: TGTGCCAGCAGCCCAATTCAGCCCTTTGAGACCCAGTACTTC. Residues: CASSPIQPFETQYF. The V and J genes are TRBV11-1 and TRBJ2-5; D ambiguous. The CDR3 runs 14 residues. The germline CDR1 and CDR2 sequences are SGHAT and FQDESV (reference sequence). The V gene lost 5 bases and the J gene lost 5 bases, with 15 bases spanning the gap. The whole variable domain, filled in from reference TRBV11-1 and TRBJ2-5, reads EAEVAQSPRYKITEKSQAVAFWCDPISGHATLYWYRQILGQGPELLVQFQDESVVDDSQLPKDRFSAERLKGVDSTLKIQPAELGDSAMYLCASSPIQPFETQYFGPGTRLLVL.